A selection of T cell receptor beta chains follows, all from one sample in a study of cytomegalovirus exposure and HLA in healthy donors. This table comes from immunoSEQ multiplex PCR, and its TCRdb copy is limited to in-frame clones, with some not included. The table shows roughly 100,000 clones, with roughly 80% occurring only once. Sequencing was done on a sample of PBMCs. Receptor source: a woman aged 60-70 years in good health and CMV-seronegative. CDR3s include the opening cysteine and the closing phenylalanine or tryptophan. D genes are given only for firm matches. Clone size, where shown, is once, few, many, or a class for clones that have expanded.

clone size	D gene	V gene	J gene	CDR3 protein	CDR3 DNA
few	TRBD1	TRBV4-3	TRBJ1-2	CASSQEGGSGGYTF	TGCGCCAGCAGCCAAGAAGGGGGCTCAGGTGGCTACACCTTC
NA	TRBD1	TRBV15	TRBJ1-5	CATSRDADRGDQPQHF	TGTGCCACCAGCAGAGATGCCGACAGGGGTGATCAGCCCCAGCATTTT
NA	NA	TRBV19	TRBJ1-1	CASSIAQGSDTEAFF	TGTGCCAGTAGTATAGCCCAGGGATCGGACACTGAAGCTTTCTTT
NA	TRBD1	TRBV5-4	TRBJ2-1	CASSLGTGGYNEQFF	TGTGCCAGCAGCTTGGGGACAGGGGGTTACAATGAGCAGTTCTTC
NA	NA	TRBV5-1	TRBJ2-7	CASSYEGDNRYEQYF	TGCGCCAGCAGTTATGAGGGCGACAACCGATACGAGCAGTACTTC
few	TRBD2	TRBV15	TRBJ2-3	CATSRDLPSGGAGDTQYF	TGTGCCACCAGCAGAGATTTGCCTAGCGGGGGGGCTGGAGATACGCAGTATTTT
NA	TRBD1	TRBV7-9	TRBJ2-7	CSSSLGSGGYEQYF	TGTTCCAGCAGCTTAGGATCAGGGGGCTACGAGCAGTACTTC
NA	NA	TRBV4-3	TRBJ2-7	CASSQDEGPYEQYF	TGCGCCAGCAGCCAAGATGAGGGCCCTTACGAGCAGTACTTC
NA	NA	TRBV7-2	TRBJ1-2	CASSLYQGDGYTF	TGTGCCAGCAGCTTATATCAGGGCGATGGCTACACCTTC
NA	TRBD2	TRBV5-1	TRBJ2-1	CASSLISGRIQDEQFF	TGCGCCAGCAGTCTAATTAGCGGGAGAATCCAGGATGAGCAGTTCTTC
NA	NA	TRBV19	TRBJ2-1	CASSISGSHNEQFF	TGTGCCAGTAGTATTAGCGGAAGCCACAATGAGCAGTTCTTC
NA	NA	TRBV2	TRBJ2-7	CASSRPGRSYEQYF	TGTGCCAGCAGTAGGCCAGGGAGGTCCTACGAGCAGTACTTC
NA	NA	TRBV5-1	TRBJ2-5	CASSLPTGEETQYF	TGCGCCAGCAGCTTGCCCACAGGCGAAGAGACCCAGTACTTC
NA	TRBD1	TRBV5-8	TRBJ2-1	CASSLGTGAGYNEQFF	TGTGCCAGCAGCTTGGGAACAGGGGCTGGATACAATGAGCAGTTCTTC
NA	NA	TRBV30	TRBJ1-5	CAWSLGSLREDSNQPQHF	TGTGCCTGGAGCCTCGGGTCCCTCAGGGAAGATAGCAATCAGCCCCAGCATTTT
once	NA	TRBV9	TRBJ2-2	CASSVARAGDTGELFF	TGTGCCAGCAGCGTAGCTCGGGCAGGGGACACCGGGGAGCTGTTTTTT
NA	NA	TRBV14	TRBJ1-1	CASTTEMNTEAFF	TGTGCCAGCACTACAGAGATGAACACTGAAGCTTTCTTT
NA	TRBD2	TRBV6-5	TRBJ2-7	CASSYSRGRDEQYF	TGTGCCAGCAGTTACTCGAGAGGGAGGGACGAGCAGTACTTC
few	NA	TRBV7-2	TRBJ2-3	CASSISPTDTQYF	TGTGCCAGCAGCATTAGTCCCACAGATACGCAGTATTTT
NA	NA	TRBV6-5	TRBJ2-3	CASSYGQLKDTQYF	TGTGCCAGCAGTTACGGACAACTTAAGGATACGCAGTATTTT
NA	NA	TRBV5-1	TRBJ1-1	CASSLGAPVNTEAFF	TGCGCCAGCAGCTTAGGGGCCCCAGTGAACACTGAAGCTTTCTTT
NA	NA	TRBV19	TRBJ1-1	CASSPGGTEAFF	TGTGCCAGTAGCCCCGGGGGGACTGAAGCTTTCTTT
NA	NA	TRBV6-5	TRBJ1-5	CASSPGVVGNQPQHF	TGTGCCAGCAGCCCAGGGGTAGTTGGTAATCAGCCCCAGCATTTT
NA	NA	TRBV11-3	TRBJ2-7	CARPTGRTYEQYF	TGTGCCAGACCCACAGGGCGAACCTACGAGCAGTACTTC
NA	TRBD2	TRBV7-2	TRBJ2-2	CASSLQGGAGELFF	TGTGCCAGCAGCTTACAGGGAGGGGCCGGGGAGCTGTTTTTT
NA	TRBD2	TRBV18	TRBJ2-1	CASSPGLAGGYNEQFF	TGTGCCAGCTCCCCAGGACTAGCGGGGGGGTACAATGAGCAGTTCTTC
NA	NA	TRBV6-5	TRBJ1-4	CASSYDIAEKLFF	TGTGCCAGCAGTTATGACATCGCTGAAAAACTGTTTTTT
once	NA	TRBV19	TRBJ1-1	CASSPIPLGGGTEAFF	TGTGCCAGTAGTCCCATCCCTCTAGGCGGGGGCACTGAAGCTTTCTTT
NA	TRBD2	TRBV14	TRBJ2-3	CASSQEQAGDTDTQYF	TGTGCCAGCAGCCAAGAACAAGCGGGGGACACAGATACGCAGTATTTT
NA	NA	TRBV25-1	TRBJ1-1	CASSESDWNTEAFF	TGTGCCAGCAGTGAATCGGACTGGAACACTGAAGCTTTCTTT
NA	NA	TRBV2	TRBJ1-4	CASSGTDEKLFF	TGTGCCAGCAGTGGTACGGATGAAAAACTGTTTTTT
NA	NA	TRBV18	TRBJ1-5	CASSPVRGGNNQPQHF	TGTGCCAGCTCACCAGTGCGGGGCGGTAACAATCAGCCCCAGCATTTT
NA	TRBD1	TRBV4-3	TRBJ2-7	CASSQDGQGDYEQYF	TGCGCCAGCAGCCAAGATGGACAGGGGGACTACGAGCAGTACTTC
NA	NA	TRBV7-8	TRBJ2-7	CASSLELGGEQYF	TGTGCCAGCAGCTTAGAACTGGGGGGCGAGCAGTACTTC
NA	NA	TRBV30	TRBJ1-1	CAWSDSAGTEAFF	TGTGCCTGGAGTGACAGCGCGGGAACTGAAGCTTTCTTT